This entry is about one TCR beta chain. The antigen is undetermined. Some clones are missing from TCRdb's copy, which holds only in-frame ones; the method was immunoSEQ multiplex PCR. The sample shows 13,000 or so clones, around 80% of them seen only once. The sample belongs to a study of tumor-infiltrating lymphocytes in localized non-small cell lung cancer. Study-wide context: Several tumor histologies, both smoking statuses, and some post-neoadjuvant chemotherapy samples were included.

Whole-study results and caveats: Not all patients were TCR sequenced, owing to tissue quantity. Each assay used a separate piece of the same tissue. Tumor T-cell fraction from TCR sequencing was not associated with recurrence-free survival (p = 0.61).

This TCR was recovered from a human donor with non-small cell lung cancer. The specimen was lung tumor tissue.

For the CDR3, the DNA is TGTGCCAGCAGCCAAGATTCGGCCAGACCCTATGGCTACACCTTC. It encodes CASSQDSARPYGYTF. This rearrangement joins TRBV14 to TRBJ1-2; D call uncertain. Trimming shortened V by 0 bases and J by 4 bases, and 12 bases separated the two germline ends. CDR1 SGHDN and CDR2 FVKESK come from the germline V gene. The CDR3 loop spans 15 amino acids. The full variable domain, rest sourced from reference TRBV14 and TRBJ1-2, is EAGVTQFPSHSVIEKGQTVTLRCDPISGHDNLYWYRRVMGKEIKFLLHFVKESKQDESGMPNNRFLAERTGGTYSTLKVQPAELEDSGVYFCASSQDSARPYGYTFGSGTRLTVV.